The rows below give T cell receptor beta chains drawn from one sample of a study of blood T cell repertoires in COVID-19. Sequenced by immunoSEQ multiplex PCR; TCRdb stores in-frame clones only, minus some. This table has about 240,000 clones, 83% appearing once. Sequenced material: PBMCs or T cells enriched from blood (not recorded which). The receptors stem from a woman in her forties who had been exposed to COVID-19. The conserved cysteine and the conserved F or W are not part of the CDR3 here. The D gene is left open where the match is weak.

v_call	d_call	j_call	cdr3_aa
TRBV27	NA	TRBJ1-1	ASSHTGNTEAF
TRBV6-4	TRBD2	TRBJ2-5	ASSDTPGGTQY
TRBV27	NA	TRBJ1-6	ASSLWRGLGSPLH
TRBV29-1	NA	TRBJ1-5	SVGGQGSNQPQH
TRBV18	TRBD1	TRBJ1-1	ASSPNGQENTEAF
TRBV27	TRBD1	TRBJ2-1	ASTHDLGARGNEQF
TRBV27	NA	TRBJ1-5	ASSPGHNSNQPQH
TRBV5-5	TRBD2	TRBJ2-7	ASSAAGTRIDEQY
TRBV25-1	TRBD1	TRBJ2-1	ASSFGQGDYEQF
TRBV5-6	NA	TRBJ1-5	ASSLGRITVGNQPQH
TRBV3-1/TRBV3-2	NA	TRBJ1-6	ASSQDDRPSYNSPLH
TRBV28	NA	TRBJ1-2	ASRPRTATHYGYT
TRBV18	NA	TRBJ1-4	ASSRTPDRIGNEKLF
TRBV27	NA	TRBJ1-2	ASSRDYLRGGYT
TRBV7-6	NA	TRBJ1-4	ASSLGAGFNEKLF
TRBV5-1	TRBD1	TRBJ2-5	ASSLGGQAVQETQY